Described below is a single T cell receptor beta chain sequence and its context. The antigen remains undetermined. CDR1 and CDR2 from the germline V gene are SGDLS and YYNGEE. This CDR3 contains 17 residues. Unmatched junction bases numbered 10, after V lost 4 bases and J lost 4 bases. The source of the sample is a study of shared clonotypes between healthy human individuals. Study context: Donor composition was a couple of women and a few men, aged 18 to 49.

Study-wide points: Naive subsets generally had larger estimated richness than memory subsets.

Naive CD4+ cells were CD45RA-selected; the remaining cells were memory. Libraries were prepared by immunoSEQ multiplex PCR; TCRdb keeps only in-frame clonotypes and omits some of them. The sample shows about 1 million clones, approximately 72% of them seen only once. The J gene is TRBJ1-3, the V gene TRBV9, with 11 bases that match TRBD1. The clonotype was recovered from a man aged 18 to 30 in good health. Input material: memory CD4+ T cells sorted from blood. Subset in this sample: CD45RA-negative fraction. CDR3 in amino acids: CASSPTKDRGRGNTIYF. The DNA for the CDR3 is TGTGCCAGCAGCCCCACTAAGGACAGGGGGCGAGGAAACACCATATATTTT.